The rows below give T cell receptor beta chains drawn from one sample of a study of beta chain features in type 1 diabetes. Libraries were prepared by immunoSEQ multiplex PCR; TCRdb keeps only in-frame clonotypes and omits some of them. Of about 900,000 clones detected, roughly 15% appear once; the ten largest clones hold 0.02% to 0.025%. The sequencing sample was made of naive CD4+ T cells from blood. The receptors originated from a woman between 18 and 29 years old in good health. Each CDR3 is given with its conserved first and last residue. The order of the fields is clone size, V gene, J gene, D gene, CDR3 DNA, CDR3 protein. A D gene is named only where the DNA matches it firmly. The size field is filled for only some rows; it gives once, few, many or a size class.

size: -
V: TRBV2
J: TRBJ1-3
D: TRBD1
DNA: TGTGCCAGCGGAGCGACAGGGGCTTCTGGAAACACCATATATTTT
CDR3: CASGATGASGNTIYF

size: -
V: TRBV4-2
J: TRBJ1-2
D: -
DNA: TGTGCCAGCAGGCATTTAGCCGGGGCGTACTATGGCTACACCTTC
CDR3: CASRHLAGAYYGYTF

size: few
V: TRBV7-9
J: TRBJ1-3
D: -
DNA: TGTGCCAGCAGCTTATCGCCCTACAGTACTGGAAACACCATATATTTT
CDR3: CASSLSPYSTGNTIYF

size: few
V: TRBV7-2
J: TRBJ2-5
D: TRBD1
DNA: TGTGCCAGCAGCTCGCAACAGGGGAGAGGGGAGACCCAGTACTTC
CDR3: CASSSQQGRGETQYF

size: few
V: TRBV6-1
J: TRBJ2-1
D: -
DNA: TGTGCCAGCCATTATTACAATGAGCAGTTCTTC
CDR3: CASHYYNEQFF

size: -
V: TRBV15
J: TRBJ2-1
D: -
DNA: TGTGCCACCAGCAGACCCAGGGGTGAGCAGTTCTTC
CDR3: CATSRPRGEQFF

size: few
V: TRBV7-9
J: TRBJ2-7
D: TRBD2
DNA: TGTGCCAGCAGCTTAGGTCCCGGGGATAGCGGGAGTGTAGGCGAGCAGTACTTC
CDR3: CASSLGPGDSGSVGEQYF

size: few
V: TRBV29-1
J: TRBJ2-3
D: TRBD2
DNA: TGCAGCGTTGAAGGAGCGGGAGGAGTCGATACGCAGTATTTT
CDR3: CSVEGAGGVDTQYF

size: few
V: TRBV7-2
J: TRBJ2-1
D: -
DNA: TGTGCCAGCAGCTTACGGGGCGGAAATGAGCAGTTCTTC
CDR3: CASSLRGGNEQFF

size: few
V: TRBV18
J: TRBJ1-1
D: -
DNA: TGTGCCAGCTCCCCCGATATCATCAGTGAAGCTTTCTTT
CDR3: CASSPDIISEAFF

size: few
V: TRBV15
J: TRBJ2-3
D: -
DNA: TGTGCCACCAGCAGGGTCGGGGGTACAGATACGCAGTATTTT
CDR3: CATSRVGGTDTQYF

size: few
V: TRBV11-3
J: TRBJ2-3
D: -
DNA: TGTGCCAGCAGCTTAGAAGCCCGAGGTGATACGCAGTATTTT
CDR3: CASSLEARGDTQYF

size: -
V: TRBV28
J: TRBJ1-2
D: -
DNA: TGTGCCAGCAGTCACTCCCCCGATGAGGACACCTTC
CDR3: CASSHSPDEDTF

size: -
V: TRBV7-9
J: TRBJ2-3
D: TRBD2
DNA: TGTGCCGCGGGAGCGGGAGGAACAGATACGCAGTATTTT
CDR3: CAAGAGGTDTQYF

size: -
V: TRBV7-2
J: TRBJ1-1
D: TRBD1
DNA: TGTGCCAGCGGGACAGAATTGAACACTGAAGCTTTCTTT
CDR3: CASGTELNTEAFF

size: -
V: TRBV10-3
J: TRBJ2-1
D: -
DNA: TGTGCCGGGACGACTGACACCTACAATGAGCAGTTCTTC
CDR3: CAGTTDTYNEQFF

size: few
V: TRBV7-2
J: TRBJ2-1
D: -
DNA: TGTGCCAGCAGCTTATTTATTGACAATGAGCAGTTCTTC
CDR3: CASSLFIDNEQFF

size: few
V: TRBV28
J: TRBJ2-5
D: -
DNA: TGTGCCACCTCTCGGGGTCAAGAGACCCAGTACTTC
CDR3: CATSRGQETQYF

size: -
V: TRBV10-3
J: TRBJ2-3
D: TRBD2
DNA: TGTGCCATCAGGGGGACTAGCGGGGACACAGATACGCAGTATTTT
CDR3: CAIRGTSGDTDTQYF

size: -
V: TRBV4-3
J: TRBJ1-5
D: -
DNA: TGCGCCAGCAGCCAAGATCTTTTGACACCAAGCAATCAGCCCCAGCATTTT
CDR3: CASSQDLLTPSNQPQHF